This is a list of T cell receptor beta chains from one sample in a study of cytomegalovirus exposure and HLA in healthy donors. Some clones are missing from TCRdb's copy, which holds only in-frame ones; the method was immunoSEQ multiplex PCR. The sample records 100,000 to 150,000 clones, roughly four fifths being singletons. The specimen was PBMCs. These receptors were taken from a man aged 40-55 years in good health and CMV-seronegative. Both conserved end residues are part of each CDR3. A D gene is named only where the DNA matches it firmly. Clone size, where shown, is once, few, many, or a class for clones that have expanded.

>TRBV28|-|-|TRBJ1-2
TGTGCCAGCAGTTTAGGGCAGGGAAGGTACTATGGCTACACCTTC
CASSLGQGRYYGYTF
>TRBV7-2|once|-|TRBJ2-7
TGTGCCAGCAGCTTAACAGACTACGAGCAGTACTTC
CASSLTDYEQYF
>TRBV18|-|-|TRBJ1-1
TGTGCCAGCCTCCGGGACACAGACACTGAAGCTTTCTTT
CASLRDTDTEAFF
>TRBV7-8|-|-|TRBJ1-2
TGTGCCAGCAGCTTCGGGGTGACAACCCCTGTGAATGGCTACACCTTC
CASSFGVTTPVNGYTF
>TRBV5-8|-|-|TRBJ1-5
TGTGCCAGCAGCTTCGGGGGAAGCAATCAGCCCCAGCATTTT
CASSFGGSNQPQHF
>TRBV7-2|-|TRBD2|TRBJ2-4
TGTGCCAGCAGCTTAGCGCTTACGTTAGCGGGCATTCAGTACTTC
CASSLALTLAGIQYF
>TRBV11-3|-|-|TRBJ2-2
TGTGCCAGCAGCACACTAGAAACCGGGGAGCTGTTTTTT
CASSTLETGELFF
>TRBV18|-|-|TRBJ2-5
TGTGCCAGCTCACAATCCTACGTAGAGAAAGAGACCCAGTACTTC
CASSQSYVEKETQYF
>TRBV27|-|-|TRBJ2-7
TGTGCCAGCATAGGCAGGTACGAGCAGTACTTC
CASIGRYEQYF
>TRBV5-1|-|TRBD2|TRBJ2-3
TGCGCCAGCAGCTTGGCCATCGGACTAGCGACAGATACGCAGTATTTT
CASSLAIGLATDTQYF
>TRBV6-1|-|TRBD2|TRBJ2-3
TGTGCCAGCAGTGTGCTAGCGGGGATTGACACAGATACGCAGTATTTT
CASSVLAGIDTDTQYF
>TRBV15|-|-|TRBJ1-1
TGTGCCACCAGCCAGGGTAACACTGAAGCTTTCTTT
CATSQGNTEAFF
>TRBV27|-|-|TRBJ1-2
TGTGCCAGCAGTTACACAGGGAGGGGCTATGGCTACACCTTC
CASSYTGRGYGYTF
>TRBV5-1|-|TRBD2|TRBJ2-3
TGCGCCAGCAGCTTCGGACTAGCTAGCACAGATACGCAGTATTTT
CASSFGLASTDTQYF
>TRBV5-1|-|-|TRBJ1-3
TGCGCCAGCAGACCTACTATCTCTGGAAACACCATATATTTT
CASRPTISGNTIYF
>TRBV5-4|-|-|TRBJ1-3
TGTGCCAGCAGCGGGGAACAGGGCCACTCTGGAAACACCATATATTTT
CASSGEQGHSGNTIYF
>TRBV27|-|-|TRBJ2-5
TGTGCCAGCAGGCCCGAAGGGGGGACCCAGTACTTC
CASRPEGGTQYF
>TRBV30|-|-|TRBJ1-3
TGTGCCTGGAGTGTTAGTCCGAGTCGGGACACCATATATTTT
CAWSVSPSRDTIYF
>TRBV28|medium-sized|-|TRBJ1-4
TGTGCCAGCAGAACGGTCCCTAATGAAAAACTGTTTTTT
CASRTVPNEKLFF
>TRBV27|few|-|TRBJ2-1
TGTGCCAGCGGGATTCTACAGGGTGCGCCCCATGAGCAGTTCTTC
CASGILQGAPHEQFF
>TRBV5-1|-|TRBD2|TRBJ2-3
TGCGCCAGCAGCTTGGGACTAGCGGTGGATAGTGATACGCAGTATTTT
CASSLGLAVDSDTQYF
>TRBV30|once|-|TRBJ2-2
TGTGCCTGGAGTTTTATCGGGGAGCTGTTTTTT
CAWSFIGELFF